This T cell receptor (beta chain) comes out of a study of T cell responses to AZD1222 COVID-19 vaccine. Study-wide results and limits: Targets within unmutated variant regions were reportedly found for nearly half of spike-specific TCRs. Vaccine-associated CD4 TCRs ranged over spike, dominating at 160-218 and 743-854. Mostly white British, mostly female donors; authors suggested clonal diversity may be underestimated.

Per germline, CDR1 MGHRA and CDR2 YSYEKL. V was cut by 4 bases and J by 5 bases, with 9 bases left in between. The length of the CDR3 is 13 residues. As concerns this clone: As yet, its antigen is unknown.

The repertoire was sequenced with immunoSEQ multiplex PCR; TCRdb's copy has only in-frame clones and lacks some. Here the sample spans about 150,000 clones, 90% to 95% being singletons. This receptor was identified in an adult in good health. The V call is TRBV4-1, the J call TRBJ2-1; TRBD2 might be the D (5 bases). Material: peripheral blood, obtained on day 0 of AZD1222 vaccination. CDR3 coding DNA: TGCGCCAGCAGCCCTGGACTTAACAATGAGCAGTTCTTC. This codes for CASSPGLNNEQFF.